These 32 T cell receptor beta chains came from one sample sequenced in a study of blood T cell repertoires in COVID-19 (TCRdb year 2020). The library was produced with the immunoSEQ multiplex PCR assay. TCRdb carries this immuneACCESS record with in-frame sequences only. Its versions omit some clonotypes, under half of them owing to an unresolved V gene in the studies checked, with the rest unexplained. Here the sample has a few hundred thousand clones; roughly 88% occur a single time. The ten largest clones capture under 2.5% of the sample. The sample taken for sequencing was PBMCs or T cells enriched from blood (not recorded which). The receptors shown here come from a man aged 25 to 40 who had recovered from COVID-19.

A single count supports this clone. This chain connects TRBV7-8 to TRBJ1-1; D is ambiguous. Trimming shortened V by 5 bases and J by 3 bases, and 10 bases separated the two germline ends. Germline V gene sequence: CDR1 SGHVS, CDR2 FQNEAQ. This CDR3 is built from 13 residues. In DNA, the CDR3 is TGTGCCAGCAGCACGGACGGGGACACTGAAGCTTTCTTT. Its protein is CASSTDGDTEAFF.

The rearrangement joins TRBV5-6 to TRBJ1-1; 9 bases fit TRBD1. The CDR3 is 16 amino acids. Germline V gene sequence: CDR1 SGHDT, CDR2 YYEEEE. V lost 0 bases to trimming and J lost 0 bases; unmatched junction nucleotides: 3. The CDR3 nucleotides read TGTGCCAGCAGCTTGGACAGGGGGCTCTTGAACACTGAAGCTTTCTTT. Its translation: CASSLDRGLLNTEAFF. The full variable domain, completed using reference TRBV5-6 and TRBJ1-1, is DAGVTQSPTHLIKTRGQQVTLRCSPKSGHDTVSWYQQALGQGPQFIFQYYEEEERQRGNFPDRFSGHQFPNYSSELNVNALLLGDSALYLCASSLDRGLLNTEAFFGQGTRLTVV.

This chain joins TRBV4-3 and TRBJ2-5; TRBD2 aligns across 9 bases. Trimming removed 0 bases from V and 4 bases from J; junction bases left unmatched: 6. In germline, CDR1 is LGHNA, CDR2 YSLEER. The CDR3 length is 16 residues. CDR3 amino acids: CASSQEGLAGIETQYF. The CDR3 DNA reads TGCGCCAGCAGCCAAGAGGGTCTAGCGGGGATAGAGACCCAGTACTTC.

V is TRBV7-9 and J is TRBJ2-2, with 8 bases matching TRBD2. Trimming took 3 bases from V and 2 from J; bases not matched to a gene: 11. CDR1 SEHNR and CDR2 FQNEAQ come from the germline V gene (reference sequence). CDR3 length equals 18 residues. CDR3 sequence (DNA): TGTGCCAGCAGCTTTTCATCTTGGACTAGCAATAACACCGGGGAGCTGTTTTTT. This sequence encodes CASSFSSWTSNNTGELFF.

The chain joins TRBV15 to TRBJ1-4; 8 nucleotides line up with TRBD1. This CDR3 is 15 amino acids long. V shed 5 bases, J shed 4 bases, and the junction held 6 bases outside the gene matches. The germline V gene encodes CDR1 LNHNV and CDR2 YYDKDF (reference sequence). CDR3 amino acids: CATSGRTGYNEKLFF. Here the CDR3 DNA reads TGTGCCACCAGCGGACGGACAGGGTATAATGAAAAACTGTTTTTT. Full variable domain (remainder filled in from reference TRBV15 and TRBJ1-4): DAMVIQNPRYQVTQFGKPVTLSCSQTLNHNVMYWYQQKSSQAPKLLFHYYDKDFNNEADTPDNFQSRRPNTSFCFLDIRSPGLGDTAMYLCATSGRTGYNEKLFFGSGTQLSVL.

The V and J genes are TRBV5-4 and TRBJ1-2; 10 bases line up with TRBD1. V trimming: 3 bases; J trimming: 13 bases; junction bases outside the gene matches: 9. Per germline, CDR1 SGHNT and CDR2 YYREEE (reference sequence). The CDR3 has 13 residues. CDR3 loop: CASSWWDRGPTTF. DNA for the CDR3: TGTGCCAGCAGCTGGTGGGACAGGGGCCCCACCACCTTC.

CDR3 protein: CASSQEQSGTGFSGAGNTIYF. The CDR3 DNA reads as TGCGCCAGCAGCCAAGAACAGTCCGGGACAGGGTTTTCCGGGGCTGGAAACACCATATATTTT. The V gene is TRBV4-1, the J gene TRBJ1-3; 9 bases are shared with TRBD1. J lost 2 bases, V lost 0 bases, and 17 bases had no gene match. The length of the CDR3 is 21 residues. Per the germline V gene, CDR1 is MGHRA and CDR2 is YSYEKL.

This clone was seen ten or more times. This chain uses TRBV11-3 with TRBJ2-1, with D unclear. Germline V CDR1 and CDR2: SGHNT, YENEEA. There are 13 residues in the CDR3. The V end was cut by 0 bases, the J end by 4 bases, with 4 bases between. Here the CDR3 reads CASSLDQYNEQFF. Written as DNA, the CDR3 is TGTGCCAGCAGCTTAGATCAGTACAATGAGCAGTTCTTC.

This sequence joins TRBV11-2 and TRBJ1-2; 9 bases are a match to TRBD1. The CDR3 has 13 residues. V shed 6 bases and J 7 bases; nucleotides not matched to a gene: 6. Germline assignment: CDR1 SGHAT and CDR2 FQNNGV. CDR3 region: CASRSKDRGGYTF. CDR3 sequence (DNA): TGTGCCAGCAGATCCAAGGACAGGGGTGGCTACACCTTC.

V and J are TRBV19 and TRBJ1-2; D is ambiguous. Per the germline V gene, CDR1 is LNHDA and CDR2 is SQIVND (reference sequence). CDR3 length equals 14 residues. Trimming took 7 bases from V and 3 from J, leaving 15 bases between them. CDR3 DNA sequence: TGTGCCAGTAAGAGGTCGAGAAATTACTATGGCTACACCTTC. It codes for CASKRSRNYYGYTF. The full variable domain, its missing parts supplied by reference TRBV19 and TRBJ1-2, is DGGITQSPKYLFRKEGQNVTLSCEQNLNHDAMYWYRQDPGQGLRLIYYSQIVNDFQKGDIAEGYSVSREKKESFPLTVTSAQKNPTAFYLCASKRSRNYYGYTFGSGTRLTVV.

V gene TRBV6-5 combines with J gene TRBJ1-2; 10 nucleotides line up with TRBD1. The germline gives CDR1 MNHEY, CDR2 SVGAGI. The CDR3 spans 12 residues. After removal of 10 bases from V and 8 bases from J, the junction contained 7 bases not matched to a gene. CDR3 in amino acids: CATEDRGLGYTF. DNA of the CDR3: TGTGCCACCGAAGACAGGGGGCTCGGCTACACCTTC.

The rearrangement joins TRBV6-4 to TRBJ1-1, with 8 bases aligning to TRBD1. J lost 6 bases, V lost 4 bases, and 19 bases had no gene match. Germline V gene lookup returns CDR1 MRHNA and CDR2 SNTAGT. This CDR3 has 18 residues. The CDR3 DNA reads TGTGCCAGCAGTGCTCTCTCGGGACGGACAGGGATTACCTCTGAAGCTTTCTTT. This sequence encodes CASSALSGRTGITSEAFF.

The chain combines TRBV19 with TRBJ1-5, with D possibly matching TRBD1 (5 bases). Trimming pared 7 bases from V and 5 bases from J, leaving 12 bases between. Germline assignment: CDR1 LNHDA and CDR2 SQIVND (reference sequence). CDR3 length equals 13 residues. The CDR3 is CASIGGWDQPQHF. CDR3 nucleotides: TGTGCCAGTATCGGGGGGTGGGATCAGCCCCAGCATTTT.

V gene TRBV19 combines with J gene TRBJ1-5, with 7 bases fitting TRBD1. The CDR3 contains 14 residues. Germline V gene sequence: CDR1 LNHDA, CDR2 SQIVND (reference sequence). With V trimmed by 5 bases and J by 4 bases, 5 bases remained unmatched. This CDR3 is CASSSGTVNQPQHF. CDR3 DNA: TGTGCCAGTAGTTCCGGGACAGTTAATCAGCCCCAGCATTTT.

The gene calls are TRBV7-2 and TRBJ1-4; unclear D gene. V lost 1 base and J 7 bases, leaving 13 bases between the germline ends. The CDR3 extends over 15 amino acids. Germline assignment: CDR1 SGHTA and CDR2 FQGNSA. The CDR3 loop reads CASSLVRGLGEKLFF. CDR3 DNA: TGTGCCAGCAGCTTAGTAAGAGGGTTAGGTGAAAAACTGTTTTTT.

V gene TRBV7-3 combines with J gene TRBJ1-3; D is ambiguous. Germline V gene data show CDR1 as SGHTA and CDR2 as FQGTGA. Trimming stripped 5 bases from V and 8 bases from J, with 13 bases between. The CDR3 loop spans 13 amino acids. This chain's CDR3 is CASSPPSSDTIYF. The DNA for the CDR3 is TGTGCCAGCAGCCCGCCCTCCTCGGACACCATATATTTT.

CDR3 bases: TGTGCCAGCAGCGCAGGACAGTCAGTCCTCACTGAAGCTTTCTTT. Residues: CASSAGQSVLTEAFF. The chain is built from TRBV9 and TRBJ1-1; D is perhaps TRBD1 (6 bases). CDR1 and CDR2 (germline): SGDLS, YYNGEE. The CDR3 length is 15 residues. Trimming took off 3 bases at V and 4 bases at J, with 16 bases between the two ends.

This clone was seen a handful of times. This chain connects TRBV6-5 to TRBJ2-1; TRBD2 aligns across 8 bases. Trimming took 6 bases from V and 2 from J; bases not matched to a gene: 6. The germline V gene encodes CDR1 MNHEY and CDR2 SVGAGI. The CDR3 sequence is 15 residues long. CDR3 sequence: CASSASGGTYNEQFF. Written as DNA, the CDR3 is TGTGCCAGCAGCGCGAGCGGGGGCACCTACAATGAGCAGTTCTTC.

The rearrangement links TRBV27 to TRBJ1-2; TRBD1 matches 7 bases. CDR1 MNHEY and CDR2 SMNVEV come from the germline V gene (reference sequence). The V segment lost 5 bases and the J segment 8 bases; nucleotides outside the gene matches: 8. The CDR3 is 13 amino acids. CDR3 region: CASSGTERTGYTF. In DNA, the CDR3 is TGTGCCAGCAGTGGGACAGAGCGGACAGGCTACACCTTC.

Only a few counts were recorded for this clone. The genes are TRBV4-3 and TRBJ1-3; D gene uncertain. Looked up from germline, CDR1 is LGHNA and CDR2 is YSLEER. The CDR3 loop spans 15 amino acids. Trimming took off 0 bases at V and 2 bases at J, with 8 bases between the two ends. CDR3 DNA: TGCGCCAGCAGCCAAGATCCCAGCGCTGGAAACACCATATATTTT. It yields the protein CASSQDPSAGNTIYF.

The chain uses TRBV29-1 and TRBJ2-7; D is perhaps TRBD1 (5 bases). With 7 bases removed from V and 4 bases from J, the gap between germline ends came to 14 bases. The CDR3 runs 12 residues. CDR1 SQVTM and CDR2 ANQGSEA come from the germline V gene. The CDR3 here is CSAGHVSYEQYF. DNA of the CDR3: TGCAGCGCTGGACACGTCAGTTACGAGCAGTACTTC.

The chain carries TRBV24-1 and TRBJ2-5; 7 bases fit TRBD1. From germline, CDR1 is KGHDR and CDR2 SFDVKD. The CDR3 has 14 residues. The V and J ends lost 3 bases and 3 bases, in that order; junction bases with no gene match: 3. The CDR3 region is CATSDPGTEETQYF. In DNA, the CDR3 is TGTGCCACCAGTGATCCGGGGACAGAAGAGACCCAGTACTTC.

The chain recombines TRBV7-8 with TRBJ1-2, with a tentative D call TRBD1 (6 bases). Germline V gene lookup returns CDR1 SGHVS and CDR2 FQNEAQ. With 3 bases removed from V and 2 bases from J, the gap between germline ends came to 13 bases. This CDR3 region has 15 residues. Here the CDR3 reads CASSLIPGANYGYTF. CDR3 in DNA: TGTGCCAGCAGCTTGATTCCAGGGGCCAACTATGGCTACACCTTC.

The J gene is TRBJ2-3, the V gene TRBV20-1, with D unclear. The CDR3 has 11 residues. Germline-derived CDR1 and CDR2 are DFQATT and SNEGSKA (reference sequence). V lost 3 bases to trimming and J lost 4 bases, with 5 bases between them. In DNA form, the CDR3 reads TGCAGTGCTAGTCGGGCAGATACGCAGTATTTT. Protein sequence: CSASRADTQYF.

This chain uses TRBV7-6 with TRBJ1-3; D is unresolved. CDR1 and CDR2 (germline): SGHVS, FNYEAQ. V was pared by 3 bases and J by 0 bases, with 9 bases between. This CDR3 has 15 residues. As DNA, the CDR3 is TGTGCCAGCAGCTTCTCCGGGGTCTCTGGAAACACCATATATTTT. It translates to CASSFSGVSGNTIYF. The entire variable domain, with the rest obtained from reference TRBV7-6 and TRBJ1-3, is as follows: GAGVSQSPRYKVTKRGQDVALRCDPISGHVSLYWYRQALGQGPEFLTYFNYEAQQDKSGLPNDRFSAERPEGSISTLTIQRTEQRDSAMYRCASSFSGVSGNTIYFGEGSWLTVV.

Concerning this clone itself: One end of the junction fails to match germline, which may point to a read error. The chain carries TRBV15 and TRBJ1-5; D not resolved. Germline assignment: CDR1 LNHNV and CDR2 YYDKDF (reference sequence). The CDR3 is 13 amino acids. DNA for the CDR3: TGTGCCACCAGCCGAGACGTAAATCAGCCCCAGCATTTT. Protein product: CATSRDVNQPQHF.

This CDR3 is CASTRQGGRQPQHF. The CDR3 region has the DNA TGTGCCAGCACAAGACAGGGTGGACGACAGCCCCAGCATTTT. The chain recombines TRBV19 with TRBJ1-5, with 7 bases matching TRBD1. The CDR3 sequence is 14 residues long. Per germline, CDR1 LNHDA and CDR2 SQIVND (reference sequence). Germline trimming cut 9 bases from V and 7 bases from J; bases unmatched to any gene: 12. The whole variable domain, filled in from reference TRBV19 and TRBJ1-5, reads DGGITQSPKYLFRKEGQNVTLSCEQNLNHDAMYWYRQDPGQGLRLIYYSQIVNDFQKGDIAEGYSVSREKKESFPLTVTSAQKNPTAFYLCASTRQGGRQPQHFGDGTRLSIL.

The genes are TRBV5-1 and TRBJ2-1; TRBD2 agrees at 10 bases. V lost 4 bases to trimming and J lost 11 bases; unmatched junction nucleotides: 12. CDR1 is SGHRS and CDR2 is YFSETQ in the germline V gene. This CDR3 has 15 amino acids. This chain's CDR3 is CASSETGTSEQQQFF. The CDR3 DNA sequence: TGCGCCAGCAGCGAAACCGGGACTAGCGAACAGCAGCAGTTCTTC. Combining the CDR3 with reference TRBV5-1 and TRBJ2-1 gives the whole variable domain KAGVTQTPRYLIKTRGQQVTLSCSPISGHRSVSWYQQTPGQGLQFLFEYFSETQRNKGNFPGRFSGRQFSNSRSEMNVSTLELGDSALYLCASSETGTSEQQQFFGPGTRLTVL.

V is TRBV7-9 and J is TRBJ2-1, with D perhaps matching TRBD1 (6 bases). Germline-derived CDR1 and CDR2 are SEHNR and FQNEAQ (reference sequence). V gave up 5 bases and J gave up 5 bases, with 19 bases separating them. The CDR3 is 16 amino acids. This chain's CDR3 is CASSTSGTWGHNEQFF. The CDR3 DNA is TGTGCCAGCAGCACATCCGGGACCTGGGGGCACAATGAGCAGTTCTTC.

The chain links TRBV2 to TRBJ2-1, with D possibly being TRBD2 (6 bases). The CDR3 totals 14 residues. Germline CDR1 is SNHLY and CDR2 is FYNNEI. Trimming took off 0 bases at V and 5 bases at J, with 8 bases between the two ends. The chain's CDR3 is CASSEAGEDNEQFF. The DNA for the CDR3 is TGTGCCAGCAGTGAAGCGGGGGAGGACAATGAGCAGTTCTTC.

The chain combines TRBV5-1 with TRBJ1-2; TRBD1 agrees at 9 bases. This CDR3 has 16 residues. The trim removed 0 bases at V and 8 bases at J, leaving 11 bases unmatched. In germline, CDR1 is SGHRS, CDR2 YFSETQ. In DNA, the CDR3 is TGCGCCAGCAGCTTGGTTCCGCGACAGGGGGAGAAGGGCTACACCTTC. Protein: CASSLVPRQGEKGYTF.

The CDR3 DNA sequence: TGTGCCAGCAGCCGGGGGGGTACTGGCTACACCTTC. Amino acids: CASSRGGTGYTF. The rearrangement joins TRBV2 to TRBJ1-2; D perhaps matches TRBD1 (5 bases). The ends were cut back, 6 bases at V and 7 bases at J, with 12 bases in the middle. Germline V lookup: CDR1 SNHLY, CDR2 FYNNEI. This CDR3 has 12 amino acids. The whole variable domain, remainder taken from reference TRBV2 and TRBJ1-2, is EPEVTQTPSHQVTQMGQEVILRCVPISNHLYFYWYRQILGQKVEFLVSFYNNEISEKSEIFDDQFSVERPDGSNFTLKIRSTKLEDSAMYFCASSRGGTGYTFGSGTRLTVV.